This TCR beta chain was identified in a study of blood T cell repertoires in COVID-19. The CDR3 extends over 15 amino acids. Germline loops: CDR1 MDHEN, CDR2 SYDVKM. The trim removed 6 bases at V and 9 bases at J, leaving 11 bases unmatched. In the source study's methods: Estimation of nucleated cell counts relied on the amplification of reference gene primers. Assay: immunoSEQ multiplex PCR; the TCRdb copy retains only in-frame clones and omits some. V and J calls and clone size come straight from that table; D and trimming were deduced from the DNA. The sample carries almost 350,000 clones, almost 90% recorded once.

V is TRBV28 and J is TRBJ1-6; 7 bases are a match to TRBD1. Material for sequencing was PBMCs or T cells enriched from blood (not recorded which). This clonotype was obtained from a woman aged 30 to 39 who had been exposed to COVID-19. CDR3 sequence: CASSIPGGFGSPLHF. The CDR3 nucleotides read TGTGCCAGCAGCATACCAGGGGGTTTTGGTTCACCCCTCCACTTT.